These 29 T cell receptor beta chains share one sample of origin, sequenced in a study of CD8 T cells in Susac syndrome. Random hexamers were used to reverse transcribe the RNA input (about 0.5 to 1 ug). TCRdb reprocessed the immunoSEQ multiplex PCR reads via MiXCR and lists one record per CDR3 protein. The profile covers just over 150,000 distinct CDR3 sequences, with roughly 96% appearing a single time and around 0.15% taken by the ten largest. Material: CD4+ T cells from PBMCs. These receptors originate from a human donor with Susac syndrome.

J is TRBJ2-5 and V is TRBV7-2; no definite D call. The germline V gene has CDR1 SGHTA and CDR2 FQGNSA. V lost 0 bases and J lost 6, with 8 bases in between. This CDR3 region has 13 residues. CDR3 in amino acids: CASSLALGKTQYF. The CDR3 region has the DNA TGTGCCAGCAGCTTAGCGCTTGGAAAGACCCAGTACTTC.

The CDR3 region has the DNA TGTGCCAGCAGACTGACAGGGCTTGATGGCTACACCTTC. As protein: CASRLTGLDGYTF. The rearrangement links TRBV27 to TRBJ1-2, with 7 bases lining up with TRBD1. Germline V CDR1 and CDR2: MNHEY, SMNVEV (reference sequence). This CDR3 is built from 13 residues. The V gene end was trimmed by 6 bases and the J gene end by 6 bases; junction bases not matched to a gene: 7.

The DNA of the CDR3 is TGCAGCGGGGAGGACAACTACGAGCAGTACTTC. Its translation is CSGEDNYEQYF. The chain is built from TRBV29-1 and TRBJ2-7; possibly TRBD2 for D (6 bases). Deletions cut 7 bases from V and 3 bases from J, with 10 bases between. This CDR3 region has 11 residues. CDR1 and CDR2 (germline): SQVTM, ANQGSEA.

This clonotype appeared a single time. The chain is built from TRBV3-1 and TRBJ1-6; no firm D call. This CDR3 is built from 15 residues. Per the germline V gene, CDR1 is LGHDT and CDR2 is YNNKEL (reference sequence). Trimming removed 0 bases at V and 7 bases at J, with 10 bases between. Here the CDR3 DNA reads TGTGCCAGCAGCCAAGATGGCAGCTCCAATTCACCCCTCCACTTT. It yields the protein CASSQDGSSNSPLHF.

The V call is TRBV4-1, the J call TRBJ2-7; possibly TRBD2 for D (5 bases). The CDR3 spans 15 residues. Germline CDR1 MGHRA, CDR2 YSYEKL. V lost 0 bases, J lost 3 bases, and 12 bases lay in between. CDR3 residues: CASSQEKAGGYEQYF. The CDR3 nucleotides are TGCGCCAGCAGCCAAGAAAAGGCAGGAGGCTACGAGCAGTACTTC.

The V and J genes are TRBV12-3 or TRBV12-4 and TRBJ2-5, with TRBD2 identical over 8 bases. J was trimmed by 3 bases and V by 4 bases; bases with no gene match: 10. This CDR3 contains 16 residues. In DNA form, the CDR3 reads TGTGCCAGCAGTTCTCCGGGACTAGGGACGGAAGAGACCCAGTACTTC. Protein: CASSSPGLGTEETQYF.

This clonotype turned up a few times. This chain joins TRBV12-3 or TRBV12-4 and TRBJ2-7; D might be TRBD2 (5 bases). Between the trimmed V and J ends, which lost 6 bases and 0 bases, there was a span of 9 bases. CDR3 length equals 13 residues. The CDR3 protein is CASSLGDSYEQYF. CDR3 nucleotide sequence: TGTGCCAGCAGCCTCGGGGACTCCTACGAGCAGTACTTC.

The rearrangement links TRBV19 to TRBJ2-5; 8 bases agree with TRBD1. There are 15 residues in the CDR3. Germline CDR1 LNHDA, CDR2 SQIVND (reference sequence). V was clipped by 5 bases and J by 2 bases; unmatched bases: 7. The CDR3 reads CASSLGTGSQETQYF. CDR3 DNA: TGTGCCAGTAGTCTTGGGACAGGATCGCAAGAGACCCAGTACTTC.

The chain couples TRBV4-3 to TRBJ2-3; the match to TRBD2 covers 8 bases. J was trimmed by 4 bases and V by 3 bases; bases with no gene match: 3. From germline, CDR1 is LGHNA and CDR2 YSLEER. The CDR3 length is 14 residues. CDR3: CASSQVGGADTQYF. The CDR3 bases are TGCGCCAGCAGCCAGGTCGGGGGGGCAGATACGCAGTATTTT.

V gene TRBV20-1 combines with J gene TRBJ1-3; D unresolved. The germline V gene has CDR1 DFQATT and CDR2 SNEGSKA (reference sequence). This CDR3 has 13 amino acids. Trimming left V 1 base short and J 2 bases short, with 6 bases between. CDR3 amino acids: CSARVTTGNTIYF. CDR3 DNA: TGCAGTGCTAGAGTGACAACTGGAAACACCATATATTTT.

The V and J genes are TRBV24-1 and TRBJ2-2; perhaps TRBD1 as D (5 bases). The V end lost 9 bases, the J end lost 0 bases, and 7 bases lay between the germline ends. CDR1 is KGHDR, CDR2 SFDVKD, per germline. This CDR3 spans 13 amino acids. CDR3: CATGHPNTGELFF. The CDR3 nucleotides are TGTGCCACCGGACACCCGAACACCGGGGAGCTGTTTTTT.

This chain connects TRBV19 to TRBJ1-1; D possibly corresponds to TRBD1 (5 bases). This CDR3 is built from 13 residues. Germline loops: CDR1 LNHDA, CDR2 SQIVND (reference sequence). V was cut by 5 bases and J by 6 bases, with 13 bases left in between. CDR3 bases: TGTGCCAGTAGTTTCAGGGCTAGCTCTGAAGCTTTCTTT. Residues: CASSFRASSEAFF.

The rearrangement uses TRBV6-4 and TRBJ2-1; 12 nucleotides align to TRBD2. The germline gives CDR1 MRHNA, CDR2 SNTAGT. Trimming cost V 6 bases and J 9 bases; bases outside gene matches: 9. This CDR3 has 15 residues. Written as DNA, the CDR3 is TGTGCCAGCAGCGAGACTAGCGGGGGATTTACTGAGCAGTTCTTC. Its translation is CASSETSGGFTEQFF.

This chain links TRBV7-2 with TRBJ2-1; D is ambiguous. Germline-derived CDR1 and CDR2 are SGHTA and FQGNSA. Trimming cost V 5 bases and J 7 bases, with 15 bases left between them. This CDR3 has 14 residues. DNA of the CDR3: TGTGCCAGCAGCCAAACCCTCCTTCGTAATGAGCAGTTCTTC. Its translation: CASSQTLLRNEQFF. Together with reference TRBV7-2 and TRBJ2-1, the CDR3 gives the full variable domain: GAGVSQSPSNKVTEKGKDVELRCDPISGHTALYWYRQSLGQGLEFLIYFQGNSAPDKSGLPSDRFSAERTGGSVSTLTIQRTQQEDSAVYLCASSQTLLRNEQFFGPGTRLTVL.

CDR3 region: CSVLQGNQPQHF. CDR3 DNA: TGCAGCGTGTTACAGGGGAATCAGCCCCAGCATTTT. The rearrangement joins TRBV29-1 to TRBJ1-5; 7 bases align to TRBD1. J gave up 4 bases and V 6 bases, and 3 bases lay outside the gene matches. CDR1 is SQVTM and CDR2 is ANQGSEA in the germline V gene. The CDR3 has 12 residues. The full variable domain, completed using reference TRBV29-1 and TRBJ1-5, is SAVISQKPSRDICQRGTSLTIQCQVDSQVTMMFWYRQQPGQSLTLIATANQGSEATYESGFVIDKFPISRPNLTFSTLTVSNMSPEDSSIYLCSVLQGNQPQHFGDGTRLSIL.

The gene calls are TRBV5-4 and TRBJ2-5, with D possibly TRBD1 on 6 matching bases. V lost 3 bases and J 1 base, leaving 16 bases between the germline ends. The CDR3 totals 16 residues. Germline CDR1 SGHNT, CDR2 YYREEE (reference sequence). The CDR3 bases are TGTGCCAGCAGCTCCGGAGGAAAGACAGGCCAAGAGACCCAGTACTTC. Residues: CASSSGGKTGQETQYF. The full variable domain, its missing parts supplied by reference TRBV5-4 and TRBJ2-5, is ETGVTQSPTHLIKTRGQQVTLRCSSQSGHNTVSWYQQALGQGPQFIFQYYREEENGRGNFPPRFSGLQFPNYSSELNVNALELDDSALYLCASSSGGKTGQETQYFGPGTRLLVL.

This clonotype was counted once. The chain recombines TRBV29-1 with TRBJ2-4; D remains ambiguous. The germline V gene encodes CDR1 SQVTM and CDR2 ANQGSEA. This CDR3 spans 13 amino acids. The V end was cut by 4 bases, the J end by 3 bases, with 10 bases between. The CDR3 sequence: CSVGGWGKNIQYF. Written as DNA, the CDR3 is TGCAGCGTTGGGGGATGGGGCAAAAACATTCAGTACTTC.

The chain employs TRBV3-1 and TRBJ2-2; D gene ambiguous. Germline-derived CDR1 and CDR2 are LGHDT and YNNKEL (reference sequence). V gave up 5 bases and J gave up 1 base, with 14 bases separating them. The CDR3 runs to 16 residues. The CDR3 region is CASSKRVQKNTGELFF. In nucleotides, the CDR3 is TGTGCCAGCAGCAAAAGAGTCCAAAAGAACACCGGGGAGCTGTTTTTT.

This rearrangement joins TRBV2 to TRBJ1-1; D possibly corresponds to TRBD1 (6 bases). This CDR3 has 12 residues. Germline V lookup: CDR1 SNHLY, CDR2 FYNNEI. V was cut by 8 bases and J by 7 bases, with 14 bases left in between. The CDR3 region has the DNA TGTGCCAGCGCCTCACAGGGAAATGAAGCTTTCTTT. It codes for CASASQGNEAFF.

The chain combines TRBV20-1 with TRBJ2-1; a possible D gene is TRBD2 (6 bases). From germline, CDR1 is DFQATT and CDR2 SNEGSKA (reference sequence). Trimming left V 5 bases short and J 2 bases short, with 16 bases between. This CDR3 is 15 amino acids long. DNA of the CDR3: TGCAGTGCTGGCCGGGACTCTAATACCTACAATGAGCAGTTCTTC. This translates into CSAGRDSNTYNEQFF.

V and J are TRBV7-2 and TRBJ2-1; D may be TRBD2 (6 bases). CDR1 SGHTA and CDR2 FQGNSA come from the germline V gene. The CDR3 covers 12 residues. V lost 8 bases to trimming and J lost 9 bases, with 14 bases between them. The CDR3 spells CASGVGRGEQFF. The CDR3 DNA follows: TGTGCCAGCGGGGTCGGGCGGGGTGAGCAGTTCTTC.

The chain combines TRBV7-9 with TRBJ2-7; maybe TRBD2 (6 bases). The CDR3 covers 18 residues. Germline V lookup: CDR1 SEHNR, CDR2 FQNEAQ (reference sequence). The V end lost 3 bases, the J end lost 0 bases, and 21 bases lay between the germline ends. CDR3 sequence (DNA): TGTGCCAGCAGCTTGGGCCCCCGCGGGGTTGGAAGCTCCTACGAGCAGTACTTC. It specifies CASSLGPRGVGSSYEQYF.

This clonotype was detected only once. The chain carries TRBV20-1 and TRBJ2-7; 9 nucleotides agree with TRBD1. V gave up 4 bases and J gave up 3 bases; unmatched junction bases: 7. There are 14 residues in the CDR3. Germline V gene sequence: CDR1 DFQATT, CDR2 SNEGSKA (reference sequence). In nucleotides, the CDR3 is TGCAGTGCTACCACGGGACAGGGTCGCTACGAGCAGTACTTC. Translating gives CSATTGQGRYEQYF.

The chain recombines TRBV2 with TRBJ2-3, with D unresolved. The CDR3 runs to 14 residues. V shed 4 bases and J shed 3 bases, with 11 bases lying between them. Looked up from germline, CDR1 is SNHLY and CDR2 is FYNNEI. The CDR3 coding sequence is TGTGCCAGCAGTGCTTCAGTGGGGACAGATACGCAGTATTTT. Its translation is CASSASVGTDTQYF.

The genes are TRBV20-1 and TRBJ2-5; 8 nucleotides match TRBD1. CDR1 and CDR2 from the germline V gene are DFQATT and SNEGSKA (reference sequence). V was pared by 4 bases and J by 5 bases, with 3 bases of the junction left unmatched. The CDR3 has 12 amino acids. CDR3 loop: CSAKDRDETQYF. The CDR3 DNA sequence: TGCAGTGCTAAGGACAGGGACGAGACCCAGTACTTC.

The chain couples TRBV18 to TRBJ2-3; tentatively, D is TRBD2 (6 bases). CDR1 KGHSH and CDR2 LQKENI come from the germline V gene. V lost 3 bases and J lost 2, with 9 bases in between. This CDR3 spans 14 amino acids. The CDR3 DNA reads as TGTGCCAGCTCACCGGGACTCTCCACAGATACGCAGTATTTT. Translation: CASSPGLSTDTQYF.

V gene TRBV5-1 combines with J gene TRBJ2-3, with D possibly TRBD2 on 6 matching bases. There are 17 residues in the CDR3. CDR1 and CDR2 from the germline V gene are SGHRS and YFSETQ. Deletions cut 0 bases from V and 0 bases from J, with 14 bases between. CDR3 DNA sequence: TGCGCCAGCAGCTTGGTTTCGGCGGGGCCTAGCACAGATACGCAGTATTTT. It specifies CASSLVSAGPSTDTQYF.

J is TRBJ1-5 and V is TRBV3-1; no reliable D call. V lost 2 bases and J 4 bases, leaving 6 bases between the germline ends. This CDR3 has 13 residues. The germline V gene has CDR1 LGHDT and CDR2 YNNKEL (reference sequence). Here the CDR3 reads CASSQRVNQPQHF. For the CDR3, the DNA is TGTGCCAGCAGCCAACGCGTTAATCAGCCCCAGCATTTT.

This chain uses TRBV23-1 with TRBJ2-7, with D maybe TRBD2 (7 bases). TRBV23-1 is labeled an ORF, and its function is uncertain. V shed 4 bases and J shed 5 bases, with 18 bases lying between them. This CDR3 is 15 amino acids long. The CDR3 DNA reads TGCGCCAGCAGTCCTTTGGCGGGGGCCGGAGACGAGCAGTACTTC. Protein product: CASSPLAGAGDEQYF.